Listed below are T cell receptor beta chains from one sample, sequenced in a study of persistence of HIV-infected CD4 T cells. Their antigens remain unidentified. Sequencing used immunoSEQ multiplex PCR; TCRdb keeps in-frame clones, though not all of them. Of about 20,000 clones listed, approximately 65% are singletons. The sequencing here drew on CD4+ T cells sorted from PBMCs after roughly 18-hour stimulation, taken from a patient who received antiretroviral therapy. Receptors originate from an adult woman with HIV who was CMV-seropositive. CDR3s include the opening cysteine and the closing phenylalanine or tryptophan. A D gene is named only where the DNA matches it firmly. Clone size is given for some rows only: seen once, a few or many times, or a class if the clone is expanded.

>TRBV2|TRBJ1-3|.|medium-sized
TGTGCCAGCAGCCCGGGGGCTGGAAACACCATATATTTT
CASSPGAGNTIYF
>TRBV6-5|TRBJ1-1|.|.
TGTGCCAGCATAAGGAACAGTATGAACACTGAAGCTTTCTTT
CASIRNSMNTEAFF
>TRBV30|TRBJ1-5|.|.
TGTGCCTGGAGTGTACAGGGTGGCCAGCCCCAGCATTTT
CAWSVQGGQPQHF
>TRBV10-3|TRBJ2-7|TRBD1|.
TGTGCCATCAGGACTACGGGACAGGGGATAGGCTACGAGCAGTACTTC
CAIRTTGQGIGYEQYF
>TRBV4-1|TRBJ2-1|.|.
TGCGCCAGCAGCCAAGTAATTAGCGCGAGCTCCTACAATGAGCAGTTCTTC
CASSQVISASSYNEQFF
>TRBV5-1|TRBJ1-2|.|once
TGCGCCAGCAGCTTGGCGCCCCCCCAGTCTGGAGGCTACACCTTC
CASSLAPPQSGGYTF
>TRBV5-1|TRBJ1-2|.|.
TGCGCCAGCAGCTTAAGGGATAACTATGGCTACACCTTC
CASSLRDNYGYTF
>TRBV12-3/TRBV12-4|TRBJ1-5|.|.
TGTGCCAGCAGTCCTGGCCGGCAGCCCCAGCATTTT
CASSPGRQPQHF
>TRBV2|TRBJ1-2|TRBD1|few
TGTGCCAGCAGGACGGACAGGGGATCTAACTATGGCTACACCTTC
CASRTDRGSNYGYTF
>TRBV3-1/TRBV3-2|TRBJ2-1|.|medium-sized
TGTGCCAGCAGCCACCTCAGGGACAATGAGCAGTTCTTC
CASSHLRDNEQFF
>TRBV7-8|TRBJ2-5|.|.
TGTGCCAGCAGCTTAGGGGAGCGGTCCTCCGATGGCCAGTACTTC
CASSLGERSSDGQYF
>TRBV29-1|TRBJ2-3|TRBD1|.
TGCAGCGTTGATATTGGACAGGGGGCTATGACAGATACGCAGTATTTT
CSVDIGQGAMTDTQYF
>TRBV19|TRBJ2-7|.|.
TGTGCCAGTAGTTCCGATAGGACATTCCCTTCCTACGAGCAGTACTTC
CASSSDRTFPSYEQYF
>TRBV29-1|TRBJ1-2|TRBD1|.
TGCAGCGTTCTCCGGGACAGCCTAGAAAGGGGCTACACCTTC
CSVLRDSLERGYTF
>TRBV5-1|TRBJ2-6|.|.
TGCGCCAGCAGCTTGACAGGGAACAACGTCCTGACTTTC
CASSLTGNNVLTF
>TRBV12-3/TRBV12-4|TRBJ1-2|.|.
TGTGCCAGCAGTTTACAGGGCGAGGGCTACACCTTC
CASSLQGEGYTF
>TRBV27|TRBJ1-2|.|.
TGTGCCAGCAGCCACCGGGACATTGGGGGCTACACCTTC
CASSHRDIGGYTF
>TRBV19|TRBJ1-5|TRBD1|.
TGTGCCAGTAGGGACAGGGGGGGTTATCAGCCCCAGCATTTT
CASRDRGGYQPQHF
>TRBV5-1|TRBJ2-7|TRBD1|.
TGCGCCAGCAGCTTGAATGGACAGGGGGAGTACGAGCAGTACTTC
CASSLNGQGEYEQYF
>TRBV5-4|TRBJ1-2|TRBD1|few
TGTGCCAGCAGCTCGGACAGGGAGGGTGGCTACACCTTC
CASSSDREGGYTF
>TRBV2|TRBJ1-6|TRBD1|few
TGTGCCAGCATTGCGGACAGGGCGGGATCACCCCTCCACTTT
CASIADRAGSPLHF
>TRBV5-1|TRBJ1-1|.|.
TGCGCCAGCAGCTTGGCCGCGGACGGGGGAACTGAAGCTTTCTTT
CASSLAADGGTEAFF
>TRBV18|TRBJ1-5|TRBD1|few
TGTGCCAGCTCGCCGGGACAGGGGAAGACTGGCAATCAGCCCCAGCATTTT
CASSPGQGKTGNQPQHF
>TRBV19|TRBJ1-3|TRBD1|.
TGTGCCAGTAGTACCCGAAGGACAGGCTCTGGAAACACCATATATTTT
CASSTRRTGSGNTIYF
>TRBV7-9|TRBJ1-6|TRBD1|once
TGTGCCAGCAGCTTACCCAGAGGGACAGGGGATAATTCACCCCTCCACTTT
CASSLPRGTGDNSPLHF
>TRBV3-1/TRBV3-2|TRBJ1-2|.|.
TGTGCCAGCAGCCCGGGGCAGACGTTGATTTATGGCTACACCTTC
CASSPGQTLIYGYTF
>TRBV6-1|TRBJ1-1|TRBD1|.
TGTGCCAGCAGTGACTTGGGGACAGGGTATAACACTGAAGCTTTCTTT
CASSDLGTGYNTEAFF
>TRBV2|TRBJ1-6|TRBD1|.
TGTGCCAGCAGGGACAGGGAAAATTCACCCCTCCACTTT
CASRDRENSPLHF
>TRBV9|TRBJ2-1|TRBD2|.
TGTGCCAGCAGCGTAGGGCTAGCGGGGGGAGACAATGAGCAGTTCTTC
CASSVGLAGGDNEQFF
>TRBV5-1|TRBJ1-6|TRBD1|.
TGCGCCAGCAGCTCGACAGGGGGCGATTCACCCCTCCACTTT
CASSSTGGDSPLHF
>TRBV24-1|TRBJ2-3|TRBD2|.
TGTGCCACCGGGAGCGGGGGGGCCGCTGATACGCAGTATTTT
CATGSGGAADTQYF
>TRBV9|TRBJ2-1|.|once
TGTGCCAGCAGCGTAGCGGGTGGGGGGCTGCCCTACAATGAGCAGTTCTTC
CASSVAGGGLPYNEQFF
>TRBV12-5|TRBJ1-2|TRBD1|.
TGTGCTAGTGGTTTGAGACAGGGAGATGGCTACACCTTC
CASGLRQGDGYTF
>TRBV18|TRBJ1-1|.|.
TGTGCCAGCTCACCATTCACGAGGAACACTGAAGCTTTCTTT
CASSPFTRNTEAFF
>TRBV10-3|TRBJ2-1|TRBD2|.
TGTGCCATCAGTTCTGGGACTAGCGGGGGTAATGAGCAGTTCTTC
CAISSGTSGGNEQFF
>TRBV10-3|TRBJ1-1|.|.
TGTGCCATCAGTGAGTCCGCGCCAGCCGTACCGAATCTGAACACTGAAGCTTTCTTT
CAISESAPAVPNLNTEAFF